This T cell receptor (beta chain) derives from a study of type 1 regulatory T cells. About the study: T-allo10 is a Tr1-enriched, alloantigen-specific CD4 T cell product made in vitro. Study results and limitations: Compared with non-Tr1 cells, Tr1 cells showed a narrower TCR repertoire.

TCRdb re-called the reads through MiXCR, storing one row per CDR3 protein. Counted here are about 60,000 distinct CDR3 sequences, 55% to 65% occurring once; the ten biggest clones make up 1.8%. A note on this clonotype: Antigen unknown.

CDR3 length equals 13 residues. Trimming stripped 0 bases from V and 7 bases from J, with 7 bases between. Per germline, CDR1 LGHNA and CDR2 YSLEER. The genes are TRBV4-3 and TRBJ1-5, with a weak D call TRBD1 (5 bases). This TCR was recovered from a human donor in good health. The specimen was cultured non-Tr1 T cells, either the whole culture or a sorted T cell fraction (not recorded which). CDR3 DNA sequence: TGCGCCAGCAGCCAAGATCAGGGACAGCCCCAGCATTTT. Protein product: CASSQDQGQPQHF.